A single T cell receptor (beta chain) is shown here with its context. Its target is not known. PCR amplification relied on 60 Vbeta primers (plus 13 Jbeta primers). The data were produced by immunoSEQ multiplex PCR, yet TCRdb's version contains in-frame clones alone and is incomplete. The sample lists approximately 190,000 clones; approximately 86% were seen once. This entry comes from a study of cytomegalovirus exposure and HLA in healthy donors. Turning to the study itself: HLA-typed donors contributed approximately 86 million unique TCRs, which were held in an early data release.

Overall study findings and caveats: Later on, a genetic analysis was performed. It linked a missense variant in DCLRE1C with V- and J-gene trimming of TCR beta. Among TCR sequences, most were rare, though some public TCRs appeared in many donors. Some 150 TCR beta chains were listed as cytomegalovirus-associated.

Trimming stripped 0 bases from V and 4 bases from J, with 10 bases between. This CDR3 has 14 amino acids. Germline lookup yields CDR1 SGHRS and CDR2 YFSETQ. The sample was PBMCs. This chain joins TRBV5-1 and TRBJ2-5, with unresolved D. This receptor was taken from a boy between 2 and 10 years old in good health and CMV-seronegative. CDR3 DNA: TGCGCCAGCAGCTTGGGGGCAGCTCGAGAGACCCAGTACTTC. Translation gives CASSLGAARETQYF.